This record looks at one T cell receptor (beta chain) sequence and its context. No antigen is known for it. Compared with germline, one end of the junction differs, possibly owing to a read error. The data were obtained in a study of tumor and adjacent non-tumor tissue in lung cancer. Study outcomes and limitations: TCR diversity was significantly greater in tumor than normal lung tissue. Tumor repertoires had a smaller top 100 clone share than normal lung. Patients with more diverse tumor TCRs had worse survival.

Germline loops: CDR1 SEHNR, CDR2 FQNEAQ (reference sequence). This CDR3 region has 11 residues. This sample's RNA came from whole unsorted tissue. Distant lung tissue was collected more than 3 cm away from the tumor edge. The library came from three nested PCR rounds adapted from ARM-PCR protocols. TCRdb ran MiXCR on the multiplex PCR reads and lists one entry per CDR3 protein. The data contain 70,000 to 90,000 distinct CDR3 sequences, approximately 78% of them singletons. The sequenced material came from distant non-tumor lung tissue. The chain employs TRBV7-9 and TRBJ2-1; D gene unclear. The TCR was taken from a man in his 60s with non-small cell lung cancer. The CDR3 DNA reads TGTGTCAGCAGCTCTTTGTTTGAGCAGTTCTTC. As protein: CVSSSLFEQFF.